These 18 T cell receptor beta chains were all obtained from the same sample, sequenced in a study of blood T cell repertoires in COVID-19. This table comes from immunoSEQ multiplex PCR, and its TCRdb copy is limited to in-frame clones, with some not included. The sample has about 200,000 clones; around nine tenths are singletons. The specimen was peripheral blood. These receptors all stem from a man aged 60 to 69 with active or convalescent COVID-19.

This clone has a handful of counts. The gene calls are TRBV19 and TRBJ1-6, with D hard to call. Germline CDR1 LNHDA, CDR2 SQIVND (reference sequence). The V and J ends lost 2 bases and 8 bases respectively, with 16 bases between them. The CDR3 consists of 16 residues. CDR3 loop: CASSITGGNIDSPLHF. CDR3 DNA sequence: TGTGCCAGTAGTATAACCGGAGGGAATATTGATTCACCCCTCCACTTT.

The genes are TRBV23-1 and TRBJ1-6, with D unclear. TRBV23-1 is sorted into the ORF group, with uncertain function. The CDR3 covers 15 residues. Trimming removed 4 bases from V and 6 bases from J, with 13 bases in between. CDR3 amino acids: CASSPPTEFNSPLHF. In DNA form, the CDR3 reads TGCGCCAGCAGTCCTCCCACGGAGTTTAATTCACCCCTCCACTTT.

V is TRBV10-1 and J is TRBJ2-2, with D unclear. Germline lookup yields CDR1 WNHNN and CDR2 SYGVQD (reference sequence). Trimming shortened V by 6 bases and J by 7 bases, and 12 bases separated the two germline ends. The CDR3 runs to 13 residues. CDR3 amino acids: CASRPAMSGELFF. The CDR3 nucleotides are TGCGCCAGCAGGCCCGCTATGAGCGGGGAGCTGTTTTTT.

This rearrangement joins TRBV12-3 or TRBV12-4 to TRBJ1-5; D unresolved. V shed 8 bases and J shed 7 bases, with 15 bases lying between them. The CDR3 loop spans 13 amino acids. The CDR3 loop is CASGRDTGQPQHF. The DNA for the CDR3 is TGTGCCAGCGGGCGAGACACCGGACAGCCCCAGCATTTT.

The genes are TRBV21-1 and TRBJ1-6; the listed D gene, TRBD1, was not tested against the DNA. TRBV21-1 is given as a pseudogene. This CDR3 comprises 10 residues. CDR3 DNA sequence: TGTGCCGGCCATAATTCACCCCTCCACTTT. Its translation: CAGHNSPLHF.

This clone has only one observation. For the CDR3, the DNA is TGTGCCAGCAGCGTACTAGCGGGGACTGACACCGGGGAGCTGTTTTTT. Protein sequence: CASSVLAGTDTGELFF. The gene calls are TRBV5-8 and TRBJ2-2; 10 nucleotides line up with TRBD2. Trimming removed 4 bases from V and 3 bases from J; junction bases left unmatched: 6. CDR3 size: 16 residues. Per the germline V gene, CDR1 is SGHTS and CDR2 is YDEGEE.

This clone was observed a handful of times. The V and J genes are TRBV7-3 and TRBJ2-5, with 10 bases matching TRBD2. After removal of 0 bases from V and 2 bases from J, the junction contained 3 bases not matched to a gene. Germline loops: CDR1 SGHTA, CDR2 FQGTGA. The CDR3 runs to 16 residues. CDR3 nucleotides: TGTGCCAGCAGCTTAACTAGCGGGGGGATACAAGAGACCCAGTACTTC. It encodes CASSLTSGGIQETQYF.

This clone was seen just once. The DNA for the CDR3 is TGTGCCAGCAGTTTTGGAGGGAACACTGAAGCTTTCTTT. Protein sequence: CASSFGGNTEAFF. V is TRBV12-3 or TRBV12-4 and J is TRBJ1-1; D uncertain. Deletions cut 3 bases from V and 1 base from J, with 6 bases between. There are 13 residues in the CDR3.

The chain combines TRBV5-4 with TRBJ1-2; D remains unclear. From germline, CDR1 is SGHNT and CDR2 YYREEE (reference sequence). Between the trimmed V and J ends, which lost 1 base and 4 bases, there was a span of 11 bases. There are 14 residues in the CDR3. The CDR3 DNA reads TGTGCCAGCAGCTTGTCGTCGGGGAGCTATGGCTACACCTTC. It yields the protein CASSLSSGSYGYTF.

The CDR3, as DNA: TGCGCCAGCAGCGAGGCGGGGGTCCACCTAGGGTATGGCTACACCTTC. This codes for CASSEAGVHLGYGYTF. The chain recombines TRBV5-1 with TRBJ1-2, with D possibly being TRBD1 (5 bases). This CDR3 has 16 residues. Trimming cost V 4 bases and J 5 bases, with 21 bases left between them. In germline, CDR1 is SGHRS, CDR2 YFSETQ.

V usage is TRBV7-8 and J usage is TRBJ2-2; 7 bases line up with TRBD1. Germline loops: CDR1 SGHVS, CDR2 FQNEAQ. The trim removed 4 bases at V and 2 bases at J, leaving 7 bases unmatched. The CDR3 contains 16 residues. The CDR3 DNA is TGTGCCAGCAGCTCGGGATCAGGGGGTAACACCGGGGAGCTGTTTTTT. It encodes CASSSGSGGNTGELFF. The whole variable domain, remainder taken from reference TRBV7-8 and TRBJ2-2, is GAGVSQSPRYKVAKRGQDVALRCDPISGHVSLFWYQQALGQGPEFLTYFQNEAQLDKSGLPSDRFFAERPEGSVSTLKIQRTQQEDSAVYLCASSSGSGGNTGELFFGEGSRLTVL.

This CDR3 reads CATRRTGGLQPQHF. The DNA for the CDR3 is TGTGCCACCAGACGGACAGGGGGTCTTCAGCCCCAGCATTTT. V usage is TRBV15 and J usage is TRBJ1-5; 10 positions agree with TRBD1. Trimming at V came to 6 bases and at J to 6 bases, leaving 5 bases not matched to a gene. The CDR3 has 14 amino acids. Per germline, CDR1 LNHNV and CDR2 YYDKDF (reference sequence).

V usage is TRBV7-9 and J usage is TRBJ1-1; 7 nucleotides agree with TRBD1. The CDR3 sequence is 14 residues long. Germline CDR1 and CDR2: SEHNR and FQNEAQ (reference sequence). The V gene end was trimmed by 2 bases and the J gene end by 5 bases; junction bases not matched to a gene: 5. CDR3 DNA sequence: TGTGCCAGCAGCTTACTGGCAGGGGGGACTGAAGCTTTCTTT. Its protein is CASSLLAGGTEAFF.

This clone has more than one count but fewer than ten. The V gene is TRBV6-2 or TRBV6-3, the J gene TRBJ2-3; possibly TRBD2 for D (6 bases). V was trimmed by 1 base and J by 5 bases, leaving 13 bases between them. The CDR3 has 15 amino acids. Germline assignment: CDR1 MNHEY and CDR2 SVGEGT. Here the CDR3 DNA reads TGTGCCAGCAGTTACTACGCGGGGTCGTTAGATACGCAGTATTTT. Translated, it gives CASSYYAGSLDTQYF.

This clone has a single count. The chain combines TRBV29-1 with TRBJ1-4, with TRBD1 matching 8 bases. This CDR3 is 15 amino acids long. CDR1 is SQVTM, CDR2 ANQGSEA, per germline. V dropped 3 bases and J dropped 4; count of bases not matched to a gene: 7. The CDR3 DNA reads TGCAGCGTTGAGGGAACGACAGGGGTTAATGAAAAACTGTTTTTT. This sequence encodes CSVEGTTGVNEKLFF.

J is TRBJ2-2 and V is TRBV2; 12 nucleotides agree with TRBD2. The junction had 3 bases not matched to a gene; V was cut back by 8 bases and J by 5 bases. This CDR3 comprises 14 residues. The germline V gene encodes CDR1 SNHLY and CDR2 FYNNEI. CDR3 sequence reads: CASRTSGVTGELFF. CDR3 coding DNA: TGTGCCAGCCGGACTAGCGGGGTTACCGGGGAGCTGTTTTTT.

This CDR3 is CASSEEQGALGYTF. The CDR3 nucleotides read TGTGCCAGCAGTGAGGAACAGGGGGCGCTTGGCTACACCTTC. V and J are TRBV2 and TRBJ1-2, with 9 bases aligning to TRBD1. There are 14 residues in the CDR3. J gave up 7 bases and V 3 bases, and 6 bases lay outside the gene matches. The germline V gene encodes CDR1 SNHLY and CDR2 FYNNEI.

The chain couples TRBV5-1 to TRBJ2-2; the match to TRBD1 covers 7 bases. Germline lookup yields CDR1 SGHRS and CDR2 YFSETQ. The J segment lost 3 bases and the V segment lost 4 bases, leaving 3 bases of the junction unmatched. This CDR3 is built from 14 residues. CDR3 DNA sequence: TGCGCCAGCAGCCCCCAGGGGGACACCGGGGAGCTGTTTTTT. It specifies CASSPQGDTGELFF. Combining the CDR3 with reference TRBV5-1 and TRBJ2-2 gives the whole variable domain KAGVTQTPRYLIKTRGQQVTLSCSPISGHRSVSWYQQTPGQGLQFLFEYFSETQRNKGNFPGRFSGRQFSNSRSEMNVSTLELGDSALYLCASSPQGDTGELFFGEGSRLTVL.